This T cell receptor beta chain stems from a study of identical twins. Each CDR3 protein gets one entry after TCRdb re-called the 5' RACE reads with MiXCR. The sample has nearly 900,000 distinct CDR3 sequences, 9% to 15% seen once. This clonotype was counted a few times. With a much larger clone just one base away, this may be a read error. This same sample was also part of a study on yellow fever vaccine responses in identical twins.

The receptor's source is a woman under 30 in good health. The sample comprised PBMCs.

CDR3 DNA: TGTGCCAGCAGCTTAGTCCCCTACGAGCAGTACGTC. Its protein is CASSLVPYEQYV. The chain has TRBV7-8 and TRBJ2-7; D unclear. Between the trimmed V and J ends, which lost 1 base and 2 bases, there was a span of 3 bases. Germline V CDR1 and CDR2: SGHVS, FQNEAQ. The CDR3 is 12 residues long.